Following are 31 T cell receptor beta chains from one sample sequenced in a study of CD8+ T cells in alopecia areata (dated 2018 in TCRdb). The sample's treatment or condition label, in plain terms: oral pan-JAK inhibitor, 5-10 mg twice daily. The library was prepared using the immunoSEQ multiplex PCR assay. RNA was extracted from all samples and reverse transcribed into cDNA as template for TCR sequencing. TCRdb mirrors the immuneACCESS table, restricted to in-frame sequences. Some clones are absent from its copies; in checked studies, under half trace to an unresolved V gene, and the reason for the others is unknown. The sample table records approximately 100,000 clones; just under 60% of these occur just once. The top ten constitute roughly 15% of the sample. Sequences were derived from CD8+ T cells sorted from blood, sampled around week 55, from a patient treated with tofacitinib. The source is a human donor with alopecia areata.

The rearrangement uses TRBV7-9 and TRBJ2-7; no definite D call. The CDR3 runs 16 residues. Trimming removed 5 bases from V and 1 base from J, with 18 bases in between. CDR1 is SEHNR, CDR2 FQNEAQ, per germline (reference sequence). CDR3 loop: CASSKARVAKSYEQYF. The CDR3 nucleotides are TGTGCCAGCAGCAAAGCGAGAGTGGCAAAATCCTACGAGCAGTACTTC.

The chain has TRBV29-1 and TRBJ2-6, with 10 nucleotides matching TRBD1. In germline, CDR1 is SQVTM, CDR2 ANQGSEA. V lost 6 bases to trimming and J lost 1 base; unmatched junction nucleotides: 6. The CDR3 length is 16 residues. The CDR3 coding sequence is TGCAGCGTCGTGACAGGGGGCCAATCTGGGGCCAACGTCCTGACTTTC. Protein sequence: CSVVTGGQSGANVLTF.

The CDR3 DNA is TGTGCCAGCGGGCGAGGGGGTGAAGCTTTCTTT. Protein sequence: CASGRGGEAFF. The chain carries TRBV27 and TRBJ1-1, with TRBD1 as a possible D gene (6 bases). Per germline, CDR1 MNHEY and CDR2 SMNVEV (reference sequence). This CDR3 is built from 11 residues. V was pared by 8 bases and J by 7 bases, with 11 bases between.

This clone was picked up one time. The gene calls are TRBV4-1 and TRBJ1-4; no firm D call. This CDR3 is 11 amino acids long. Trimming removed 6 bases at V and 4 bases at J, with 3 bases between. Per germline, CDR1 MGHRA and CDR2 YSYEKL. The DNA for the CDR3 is TGCGCCAGCAGTTATAATGAAAAACTGTTTTTT. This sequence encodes CASSYNEKLFF.

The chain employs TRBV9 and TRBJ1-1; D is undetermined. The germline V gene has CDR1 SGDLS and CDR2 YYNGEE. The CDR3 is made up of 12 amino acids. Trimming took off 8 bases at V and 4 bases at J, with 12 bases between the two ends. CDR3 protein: CASGNFGTEAFF. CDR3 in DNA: TGTGCCAGTGGGAATTTCGGCACTGAAGCTTTCTTT.

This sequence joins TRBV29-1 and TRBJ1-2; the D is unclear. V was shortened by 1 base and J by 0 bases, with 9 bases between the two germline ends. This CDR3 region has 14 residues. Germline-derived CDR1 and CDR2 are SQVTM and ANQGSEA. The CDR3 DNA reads TGCAGCGTTGAAGTGTCAACGACTAACTATGGCTACACCTTC. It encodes CSVEVSTTNYGYTF.

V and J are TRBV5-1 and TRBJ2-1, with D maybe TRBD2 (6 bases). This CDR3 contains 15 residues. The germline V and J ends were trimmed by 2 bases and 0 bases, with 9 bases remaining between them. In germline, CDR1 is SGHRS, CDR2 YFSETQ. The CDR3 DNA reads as TGCGCCAGCAGCTTTCGGGGGAGCTCCTACAATGAGCAGTTCTTC. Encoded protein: CASSFRGSSYNEQFF. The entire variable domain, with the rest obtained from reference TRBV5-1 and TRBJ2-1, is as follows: KAGVTQTPRYLIKTRGQQVTLSCSPISGHRSVSWYQQTPGQGLQFLFEYFSETQRNKGNFPGRFSGRQFSNSRSEMNVSTLELGDSALYLCASSFRGSSYNEQFFGPGTRLTVL.

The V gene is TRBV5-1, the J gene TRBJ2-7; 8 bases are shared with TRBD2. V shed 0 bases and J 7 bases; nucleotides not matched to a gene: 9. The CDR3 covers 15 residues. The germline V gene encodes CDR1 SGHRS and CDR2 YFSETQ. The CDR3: CASSLGGGGKDEQYF. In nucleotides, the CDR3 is TGCGCCAGCAGCTTGGGTGGCGGGGGGAAGGATGAGCAGTACTTC.

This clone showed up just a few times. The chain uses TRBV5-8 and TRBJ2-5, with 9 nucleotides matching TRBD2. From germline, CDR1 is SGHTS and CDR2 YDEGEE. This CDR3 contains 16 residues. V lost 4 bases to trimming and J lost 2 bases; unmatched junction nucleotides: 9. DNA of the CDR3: TGTGCCAGCAGCCCACGGGCGGGGGGGTCTCAAGAGACCCAGTACTTC. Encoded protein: CASSPRAGGSQETQYF. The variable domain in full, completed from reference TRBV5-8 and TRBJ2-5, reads EAGVTQSPTHLIKTRGQQATLRCSPISGHTSVYWYQQALGLGLQFLLWYDEGEERNRGNFPPRFSGRQFPNYSSELNVNALELEDSALYLCASSPRAGGSQETQYFGPGTRLLVL.

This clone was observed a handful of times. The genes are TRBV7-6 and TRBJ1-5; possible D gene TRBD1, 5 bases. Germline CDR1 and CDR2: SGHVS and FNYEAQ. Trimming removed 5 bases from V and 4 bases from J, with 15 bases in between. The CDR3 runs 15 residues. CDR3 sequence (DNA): TGTGCCAGCAGCGCGACTTTACAGGAAAATCAGCCCCAGCATTTT. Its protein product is CASSATLQENQPQHF.

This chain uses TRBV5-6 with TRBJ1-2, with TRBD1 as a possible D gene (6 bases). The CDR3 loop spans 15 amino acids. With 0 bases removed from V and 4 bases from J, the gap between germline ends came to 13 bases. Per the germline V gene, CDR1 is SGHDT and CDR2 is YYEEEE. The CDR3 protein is CASSLGRQEAYGYTF. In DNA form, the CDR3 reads TGTGCCAGCAGCTTGGGGAGACAGGAAGCCTATGGCTACACCTTC.

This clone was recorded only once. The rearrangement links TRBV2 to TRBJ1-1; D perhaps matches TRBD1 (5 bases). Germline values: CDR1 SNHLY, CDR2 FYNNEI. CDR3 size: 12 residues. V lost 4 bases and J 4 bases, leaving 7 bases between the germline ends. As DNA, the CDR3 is TGTGCCAGCAGTGTAAGGGGCACTGAAGCTTTCTTT. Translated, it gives CASSVRGTEAFF.

The CDR3 nucleotides read TGTGCCAGCTCACCACTGACAGGGGACCCTCCTAACTATGGCTACACCTTC. This gives the protein CASSPLTGDPPNYGYTF. V and J are TRBV18 and TRBJ1-2, with 8 bases identical to TRBD1. CDR1 KGHSH and CDR2 LQKENI come from the germline V gene. Germline trimming cut 1 base from V and 0 bases from J; bases unmatched to any gene: 7. This CDR3 comprises 17 residues.

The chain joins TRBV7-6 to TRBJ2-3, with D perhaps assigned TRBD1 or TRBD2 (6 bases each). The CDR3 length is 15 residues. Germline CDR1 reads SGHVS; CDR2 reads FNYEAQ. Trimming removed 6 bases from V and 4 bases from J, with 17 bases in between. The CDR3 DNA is TGTGCCAGCAGACCTGCGTGGGGGGCAGCAGATACGCAGTATTTT. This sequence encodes CASRPAWGAADTQYF. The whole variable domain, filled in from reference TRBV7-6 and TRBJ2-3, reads GAGVSQSPRYKVTKRGQDVALRCDPISGHVSLYWYRQALGQGPEFLTYFNYEAQQDKSGLPNDRFSAERPEGSISTLTIQRTEQRDSAMYRCASRPAWGAADTQYFGPGTRLTVL.

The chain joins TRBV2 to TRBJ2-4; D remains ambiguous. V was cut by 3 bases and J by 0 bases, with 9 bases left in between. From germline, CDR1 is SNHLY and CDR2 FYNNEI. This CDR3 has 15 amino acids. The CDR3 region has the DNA TGTGCCAGCAGTGATTGGCCTATAGCCAAAAACATTCAGTACTTC. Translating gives CASSDWPIAKNIQYF.

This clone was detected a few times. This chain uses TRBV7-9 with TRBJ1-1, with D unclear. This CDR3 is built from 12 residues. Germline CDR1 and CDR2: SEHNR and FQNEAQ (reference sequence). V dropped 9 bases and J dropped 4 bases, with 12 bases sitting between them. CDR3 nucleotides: TGTGCCAGTACCCCAGAGACCACTGAAGCTTTCTTT. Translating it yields CASTPETTEAFF.

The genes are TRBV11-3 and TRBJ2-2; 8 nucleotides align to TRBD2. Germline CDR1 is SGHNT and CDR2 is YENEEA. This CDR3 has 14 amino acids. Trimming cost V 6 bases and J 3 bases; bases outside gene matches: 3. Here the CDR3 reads CASRYGGDTGELFF. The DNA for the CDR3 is TGTGCCAGCAGATACGGGGGGGACACCGGGGAGCTGTTTTTT.

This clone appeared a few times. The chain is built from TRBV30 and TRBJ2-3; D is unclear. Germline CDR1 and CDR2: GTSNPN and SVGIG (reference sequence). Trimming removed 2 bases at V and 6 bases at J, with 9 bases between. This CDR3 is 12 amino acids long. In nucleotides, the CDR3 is TGTGCCTGGAGTCCTGTGGGGGATACGCAGTATTTT. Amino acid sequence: CAWSPVGDTQYF.

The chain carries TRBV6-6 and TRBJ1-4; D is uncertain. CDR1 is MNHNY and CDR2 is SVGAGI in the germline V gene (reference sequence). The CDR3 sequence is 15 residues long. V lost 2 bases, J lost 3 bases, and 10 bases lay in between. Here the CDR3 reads CASSYGGSSNEKLFF. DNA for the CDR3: TGTGCCAGCAGTTACGGAGGGAGCTCTAATGAAAAACTGTTTTTT.

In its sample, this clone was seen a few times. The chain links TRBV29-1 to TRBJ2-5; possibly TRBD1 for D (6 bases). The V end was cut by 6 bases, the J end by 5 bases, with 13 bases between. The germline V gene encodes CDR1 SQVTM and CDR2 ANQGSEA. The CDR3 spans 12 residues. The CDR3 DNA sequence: TGCAGCGTCACAGGGATGGGGGAGACCCAGTACTTC. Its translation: CSVTGMGETQYF.

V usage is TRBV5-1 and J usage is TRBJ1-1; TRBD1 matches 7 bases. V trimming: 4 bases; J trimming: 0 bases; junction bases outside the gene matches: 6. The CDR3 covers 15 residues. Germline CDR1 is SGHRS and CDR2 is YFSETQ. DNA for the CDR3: TGCGCCAGCAGCCTGGGGACAGTGTTGAACACTGAAGCTTTCTTT. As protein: CASSLGTVLNTEAFF.

DNA of the CDR3: TGTGCCAGCAGCTTATACTCCAATGAGCAGTTCTTC. Its protein is CASSLYSNEQFF. V is TRBV5-6 and J is TRBJ2-1; the D is unclear. V gave up 2 bases and J gave up 6 bases, with 6 bases separating them. Germline CDR1 SGHDT, CDR2 YYEEEE. The CDR3 sequence is 12 residues long.

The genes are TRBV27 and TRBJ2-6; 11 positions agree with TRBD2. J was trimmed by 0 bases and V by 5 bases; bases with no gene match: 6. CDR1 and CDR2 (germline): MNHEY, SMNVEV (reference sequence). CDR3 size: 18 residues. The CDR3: CASSQLAGAYSGANVLTF. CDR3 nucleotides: TGTGCCAGCAGTCAACTAGCGGGGGCTTACTCTGGGGCCAACGTCCTGACTTTC.

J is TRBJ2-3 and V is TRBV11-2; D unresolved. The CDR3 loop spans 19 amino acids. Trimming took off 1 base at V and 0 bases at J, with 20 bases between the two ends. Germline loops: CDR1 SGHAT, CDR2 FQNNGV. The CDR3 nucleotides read TGTGCCAGCAGCTTAGTTTGGGCAGACCTACTTTACAGCACAGATACGCAGTATTTT. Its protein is CASSLVWADLLYSTDTQYF. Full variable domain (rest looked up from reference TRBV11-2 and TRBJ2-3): EAGVAQSPRYKIIEKRQSVAFWCNPISGHATLYWYQQILGQGPKLLIQFQNNGVVDDSQLPKDRFSAERLKGVDSTLKIQPAKLEDSAVYLCASSLVWADLLYSTDTQYFGPGTRLTVL.

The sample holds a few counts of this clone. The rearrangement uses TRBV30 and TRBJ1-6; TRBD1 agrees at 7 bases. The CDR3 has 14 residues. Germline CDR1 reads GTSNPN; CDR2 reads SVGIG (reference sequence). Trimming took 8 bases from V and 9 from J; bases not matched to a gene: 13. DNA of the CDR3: TGTGCCCGAGCCGAAAAACAGGGGAGTTCACCCCTCCACTTT. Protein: CARAEKQGSSPLHF.

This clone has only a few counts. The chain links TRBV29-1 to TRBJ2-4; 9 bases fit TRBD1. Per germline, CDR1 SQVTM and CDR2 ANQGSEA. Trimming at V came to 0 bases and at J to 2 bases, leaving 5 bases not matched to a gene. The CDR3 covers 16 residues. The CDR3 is CSVEDMDRGTKNIQYF. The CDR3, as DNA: TGCAGCGTTGAAGATATGGACAGGGGTACCAAAAACATTCAGTACTTC.

The CDR3 DNA follows: TGTGCCAGCAGCTTACAACAGGGGGGACAGGGCTACACCTTC. Translation gives CASSLQQGGQGYTF. The rearrangement joins TRBV7-2 to TRBJ1-2, with 8 positions matching TRBD1. V shed 2 bases, J shed 8 bases, and the junction held 7 bases outside the gene matches. This CDR3 has 14 amino acids. Germline CDR1 and CDR2: SGHTA and FQGNSA.

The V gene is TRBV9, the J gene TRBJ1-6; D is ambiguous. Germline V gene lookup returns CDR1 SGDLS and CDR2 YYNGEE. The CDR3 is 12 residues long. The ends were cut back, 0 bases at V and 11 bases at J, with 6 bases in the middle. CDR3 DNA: TGTGCCAGCAGCGTAGGAACGGCACCCCTCCACTTT. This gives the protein CASSVGTAPLHF.

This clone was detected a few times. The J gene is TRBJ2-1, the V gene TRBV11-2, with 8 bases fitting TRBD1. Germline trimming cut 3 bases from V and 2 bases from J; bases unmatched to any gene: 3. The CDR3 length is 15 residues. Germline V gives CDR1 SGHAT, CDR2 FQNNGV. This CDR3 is CASSFYRGTYNEQFF. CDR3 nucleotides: TGTGCCAGCAGCTTTTACAGGGGGACCTACAATGAGCAGTTCTTC.

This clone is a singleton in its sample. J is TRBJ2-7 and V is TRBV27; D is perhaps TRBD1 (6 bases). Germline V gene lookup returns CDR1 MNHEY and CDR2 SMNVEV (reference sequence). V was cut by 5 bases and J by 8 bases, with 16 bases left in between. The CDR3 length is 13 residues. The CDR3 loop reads CASSGEITGQQYF. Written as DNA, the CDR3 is TGTGCCAGCAGTGGAGAGATAACAGGGCAGCAGTACTTC.

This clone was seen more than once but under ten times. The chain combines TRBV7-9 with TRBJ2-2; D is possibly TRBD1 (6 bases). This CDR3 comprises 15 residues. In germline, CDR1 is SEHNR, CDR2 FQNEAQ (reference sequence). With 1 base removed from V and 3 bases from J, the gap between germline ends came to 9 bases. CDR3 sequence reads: CASSLEAGDTGELFF. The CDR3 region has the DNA TGTGCCAGCAGCTTAGAGGCAGGGGACACCGGGGAGCTGTTTTTT.